This T cell receptor beta chain was recovered during a study of CD8 T cells in Susac syndrome. Study-wide results and caveats: Regarding the TCR sequencing and HLA analysis, the study admitted that a relatively small number of individuals were involved.

The CDR3 is 11 amino acids. Trimming pared 10 bases from V and 12 bases from J, leaving 19 bases between. Germline loops: CDR1 MDHEN, CDR2 SYDVKM. Reverse transcription of about 0.45 to 1 ug RNA was carried out with random hexamers. Across 54 Vbeta and 13 Jbeta, TCR beta CDR3 was amplified with immunoSEQ multiplex PCR. One entry per CDR3 protein, called by TCRdb with MiXCR from the immunoSEQ multiplex PCR reads. The repertoire consists of about 280,000 distinct CDR3 sequences, with roughly 85% occurring once and the leading ten covering 0.11%. Sequencing of TCR beta drew on CD8+ and CD4+ T cells from blood. A note on this clonotype: Antigen unknown.

The specimen was CD8+ T cells from PBMCs. The sequence came from a human donor with multiple sclerosis. This chain connects TRBV28 to TRBJ2-7, with D possibly TRBD1 on 6 matching bases. CDR3 nucleotides: TGTGCCACCGTAACCTCCGGGACAAGGTACTTC. Protein product: CATVTSGTRYF.